The following is a T cell receptor (beta chain) sequence with its context. It has no known antigen specificity. Base qualities are not recorded, but no much larger clone differs from it by a single base. This sample was taken from a study of T cell responses to AZD1222 COVID-19 vaccine (dated by TCRdb to 2020 to 2023). Describing the broader study: Because spike-specific TCR depth and breadth did not differ between the two schedules, AZD1222 recipients who got a second dose at roughly 4 weeks were pooled with those who got a second dose at roughly 12 weeks. Enrollment into the trials was organized by age into subgroups of 18-55, 56-69 and 70-plus years, and those subgroups contained approximately 150, 30 and 60 TCR-sequenced participants, respectively. A total of 230 to 250 trial participants underwent TCR sequencing, of whom some 210 received two doses of AZD1222 and 26 received two doses of the MenACWY control vaccine. Summary of the overall study and its limitations: Conclusions about previously exposed vaccinees were limited because only a handful of AZD1222 recipients were SARS-CoV-2 seropositive at baseline. In the small 56-69-year group, the increase in depth fell short of significance, most likely because of low power. Reportedly, close to half of the unique spike-specific TCRs recognized epitopes lying outside the regions that are mutated in the B.1.351 and B.1.1.7 variants. Because no samples from the day 14 peak response were available, repertoires could be characterized only after the peak T cell response. After two AZD1222 doses, both the breadth and the depth of spike-specific TCRs were significantly higher than at day 0 and than in MenACWY recipients. CD4 TCRs associated with the vaccine covered the entire spike protein, and the dominant responses were in regions 160-218 and 743-854. Most participants were white British and females outnumbered males, and the authors suggested that clonal diversity may have been underestimated.

The sample's time point, from its label and the paper: baseline before first vaccination. Vaccinee samples were obtained from the UK trials COV001 and COV002, which included a single-blind randomized controlled phase 2/3 trial of AZD1222 (ChAdOx1 nCoV-19) in healthy adults. For TCRbeta chain sequencing, PBMC samples from trial participants were taken at day 0 and at day 28 after the second dose. The CDR3 regions of human TCRbeta chains were analyzed by immunosequencing. The published analysis was carried out like this. Repertoire TCRs were checked for matches against a reference library of SARS-CoV-2-specific TCRs that had been generated using the MIRA antigen-specificity platform. Breadth was defined as the fraction of unique TCRs that were SARS-CoV-2-associated. Depth was defined as the fraction of total T cells that were SARS-CoV-2-associated. Using the MIRA data, each spike-specific TCR was mapped to the spike region that the TCR reacts to and placed in a CD4 or CD8 class. Log10-transformed breadth and depth values were compared by one-way ANOVA with Sidak's multiple comparisons tests. Here the immuneACCESS table is served through TCRdb, limited to in-frame sequences with V and J called. Missing clones are a known gap in these copies; in checked studies unresolved V genes cover under half, and the rest lacks a known reason. V, J and clone size were drawn from that table, and D and trimming were deduced from the DNA. Recorded for this sample are over 100,000 clones; about 90% of them occurred a single time. The ten largest account for around 9% of the sample.

The sequence was obtained from an adult in good health. The specimen was peripheral blood, collected on day 0 of AZD1222 vaccination.

The CDR3 reads as follows: CASSLRDGLSYGYTF. The DNA sequence reads TGTGCCAGCAGTTTAAGGGATGGTTTGAGCTATGGCTACACCTTC. The chain links TRBV27 with TRBJ1-2; no confident D gene assignment can be made. Its CDR3 holds 15 amino acids, cysteine through phenylalanine. Left in the record is the CDR3 DNA by itself, 45 bases read in frame from the first base. The junction shows trimming of 2 bases on V and 4 bases on J, plus 14 bases between the germline ends. CDR1 MNHEY and CDR2 SMNVEV are derived from the germline V gene (reference sequence).